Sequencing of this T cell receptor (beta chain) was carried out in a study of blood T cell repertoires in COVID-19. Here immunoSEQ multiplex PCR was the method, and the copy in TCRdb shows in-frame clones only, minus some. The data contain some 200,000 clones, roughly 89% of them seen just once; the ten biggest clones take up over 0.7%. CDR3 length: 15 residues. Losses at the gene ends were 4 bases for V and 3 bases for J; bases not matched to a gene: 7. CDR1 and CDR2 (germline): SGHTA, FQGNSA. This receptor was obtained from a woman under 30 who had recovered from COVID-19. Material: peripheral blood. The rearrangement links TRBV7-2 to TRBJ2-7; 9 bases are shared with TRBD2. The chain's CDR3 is CASSWKRGAFYEQYF. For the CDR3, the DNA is TGTGCCAGCAGCTGGAAGCGGGGGGCCTTCTACGAGCAGTACTTC.